The 8 T cell receptor beta chains below were found in one sample sequenced in a study of shared clonotypes between healthy human individuals. This table comes from immunoSEQ multiplex PCR, and its TCRdb copy is limited to in-frame clones, with some not included. The sample yields roughly 700,000 clones, 90% seen once. Sequenced input: memory CD8+ T cells from PBMCs. As for subset: CD45RO+ cells pooled with CCR7-negative TemRA cells. Receptors originate from a man aged 18-30 years in good health. Some clones in this sample may be carry-over from other donors' samples.

This clone has more than one count but fewer than ten. This sequence joins TRBV2 and TRBJ1-2, with a possible D match to TRBD1 (6 bases). V was clipped by 8 bases and J by 4 bases, with 14 bases between them. Per germline, CDR1 SNHLY and CDR2 FYNNEI. The CDR3 sequence is 13 residues long. The CDR3: CASHFTGSYGYTF. CDR3 coding DNA: TGTGCCAGCCATTTTACAGGGTCCTATGGCTACACCTTC.

J is TRBJ1-2 and V is TRBV28; D uncertain. V was shortened by 7 bases and J by 2 bases, with 14 bases between the two germline ends. CDR1 and CDR2 from the germline V gene are MDHEN and SYDVKM. This CDR3 contains 14 residues. CDR3 protein: CASTRGVGNYGYTF. CDR3 DNA sequence: TGTGCCAGCACCCGCGGGGTAGGAAACTATGGCTACACCTTC.

This clone was detected a few times. Distinct nucleotide sequences in the sample also encode this CDR3. The CDR3 DNA follows: TGTGCCAGCAGCTGGGACAGCTCCTACGAGCAGTACTTC. Its protein is CASSWDSSYEQYF. The rearrangement joins TRBV5-6 to TRBJ2-7; TRBD1 aligns across 7 bases. Germline trimming cut 3 bases from V and 0 bases from J; bases unmatched to any gene: 0. The CDR3 extends over 13 amino acids. Per the germline V gene, CDR1 is SGHDT and CDR2 is YYEEEE.

The chain couples TRBV18 to TRBJ2-6; D may be TRBD1 (6 bases). The germline gives CDR1 KGHSH, CDR2 LQKENI. V gave up 0 bases and J gave up 8 bases, with 17 bases separating them. The CDR3 consists of 17 residues. CDR3 residues: CASSPPRWGTGTNVLTF. CDR3 nucleotides: TGTGCCAGCTCACCACCGAGGTGGGGAACAGGGACCAACGTCCTGACTTTC.

J is TRBJ1-3 and V is TRBV13; D may be TRBD1 (6 bases). Germline V gene sequence: CDR1 PRHDT, CDR2 FYEKMQ (reference sequence). This CDR3 has 15 amino acids. V was cut by 5 bases and J by 5 bases, with 16 bases left in between. For the CDR3, the DNA is TGTGCCAGCAGCATACAGGGTCGATCCCGAAACACCATATATTTT. It yields the protein CASSIQGRSRNTIYF.

This chain uses TRBV11-2 with TRBJ2-5, with D perhaps TRBD1 (6 bases). V was cut by 0 bases and J by 4 bases, with 18 bases left in between. The CDR3 runs 17 residues. Germline V CDR1 and CDR2: SGHAT, FQNNGV. The CDR3 nucleotides are TGTGCCAGCAGCTTAGATCGGTCCATGGGCAGGGGAGAGACCCAGTACTTC. Translating gives CASSLDRSMGRGETQYF.

The V and J genes are TRBV7-2 and TRBJ2-7; D remains ambiguous. Trimming removed 2 bases at V and 1 base at J, with 9 bases between. The CDR3 covers 14 residues. Germline V CDR1 and CDR2: SGHTA, FQGNSA. CDR3 loop: CASSLTRASYEQYF. DNA for the CDR3: TGTGCCAGCAGCTTAACGCGAGCTTCCTACGAGCAGTACTTC.

As concerns this clone: This sample also contains other DNA sequences that code for the same CDR3. This rearrangement joins TRBV4-1 to TRBJ2-7, with a weak D call TRBD2 (5 bases). Per the germline V gene, CDR1 is MGHRA and CDR2 is YSYEKL. Trimming pared 1 base from V and 2 bases from J, leaving 6 bases between. This CDR3 region has 13 residues. The CDR3 bases are TGCGCCAGCAGCCAAGGGGGAGCCTACGAGCAGTACTTC. Translating it yields CASSQGGAYEQYF.